Listed here is a single T cell receptor (beta chain). The CDR3 is 13 amino acids. Germline assignment: CDR1 MNHEY and CDR2 SMNVEV (reference sequence). Losses at the gene ends were 5 bases for V and 8 bases for J; bases not matched to a gene: 6. The sample comes from a study of blood T cell repertoires in COVID-19. Study summary: Acute-phase and convalescent COVID-19 samples originated in the United States, Italy and Spain. In each case, the material was cDNA or gDNA derived from T cells, B-cell-depleted T cells, or PBMCs.

As handled by the study authors: Researchers report that nucleated cell counts were estimated from reference gene primer amplification. Repertoires were generated with immunoSEQ multiplex PCR, while TCRdb's copy carries only in-frame clones and drops some. V and J calls plus clone size are reproduced from that table; the DNA served to infer D and trimming. Of about 380,000 clones in the sample, around 92% were seen once. The V call is TRBV27, the J call TRBJ1-5; TRBD1 aligns across 7 bases. The receptor was isolated from a middle-aged man with acute or convalescent COVID-19. Material for sequencing was peripheral blood. The CDR3 protein is CASSRQGLKPQHF. The CDR3 nucleotides read TGTGCCAGCAGTCGACAGGGTCTCAAGCCCCAGCATTTT.